These 18 T cell receptor beta chains were all obtained from the same sample, sequenced in a study of Tregs in tolerant kidney transplant recipients. Recipients received nonmyeloablative bone marrow transplants from related graft donors, with transient mixed chimerism. This table comes from immunoSEQ multiplex PCR, and its TCRdb copy is limited to in-frame clones, with some not included. The table lists about 64,000 clones, 87% of them singletons. The input for sequencing was CD4+ T cells from blood (PBMCs), taken 6 months after the transplant. The receptors were gathered from a human patient who received a combined kidney and bone marrow transplant. The graft donor may have given rise to some T cells.

V is TRBV7-2 and J is TRBJ2-1, with TRBD2 matching 8 bases. V gave up 5 bases and J gave up 5 bases; unmatched junction bases: 8. The CDR3 is 15 residues long. CDR1 and CDR2 (germline): SGHTA, FQGNSA. The CDR3 loop reads CASSLRIAGNNEQFF. The CDR3 nucleotides are TGTGCCAGCAGCCTCAGGATAGCGGGAAACAATGAGCAGTTCTTC.

With respect to this clone: One end of the junction fails to match germline, which may point to a read error. The V gene is TRBV4-2, the J gene TRBJ1-2; D unresolved. CDR1 is LGHNA, CDR2 YNFKEQ, per germline. This CDR3 has 14 amino acids. Written as DNA, the CDR3 is TGTGCCAGCAGCCAAGATGACGGGAAAATCTTTCCGTCCTTC. Translation: CASSQDDGKIFPSF.

This clone was recorded a few times. The rearrangement uses TRBV7-7 and TRBJ2-1; TRBD2 agrees at 7 bases. The junction had 11 bases not matched to a gene; V was cut back by 5 bases and J by 1 base. The CDR3 is 17 residues long. CDR1 SSHAT and CDR2 FNYEAQ come from the germline V gene (reference sequence). DNA of the CDR3: TGTGCCAGCAGCCATGGACTAGGCTCTTATTCCTACAATGAGCAGTTCTTC. It is translated as CASSHGLGSYSYNEQFF.

This chain joins TRBV7-6 and TRBJ1-6, with D tentatively TRBD1 (5 bases). The CDR3 runs 13 residues. Per the germline V gene, CDR1 is SGHVS and CDR2 is FNYEAQ. V gave up 1 base and J gave up 7 bases, with 5 bases separating them. The DNA for the CDR3 is TGTGCCAGCAGCTTAGACAGGAATTCACCCCTCCACTTT. This translates into CASSLDRNSPLHF.

This chain joins TRBV15 and TRBJ2-1; 8 nucleotides match TRBD2. With 0 bases clipped from V and 0 bases from J, the junction kept 4 bases outside the gene matches. Germline-derived CDR1 and CDR2 are LNHNV and YYDKDF (reference sequence). This CDR3 contains 17 residues. This CDR3 is CATSRETSVSSYNEQFF. Here the CDR3 DNA reads TGTGCCACCAGCAGAGAGACTAGCGTAAGCTCCTACAATGAGCAGTTCTTC.

This rearrangement joins TRBV5-4 to TRBJ2-5; 8 bases line up with TRBD1. Unmatched junction bases numbered 9, after V lost 3 bases and J lost 5 bases. Germline CDR1 and CDR2: SGHNT and YYREEE (reference sequence). The CDR3 contains 15 residues. In DNA form, the CDR3 reads TGTGCCAGCAGCTCTTCGGGACAGGCGGCGGAGACCCAGTACTTC. Translating it yields CASSSSGQAAETQYF.

This sequence joins TRBV29-1 and TRBJ1-2; D uncertain. The length of the CDR3 is 12 residues. Germline CDR1 reads SQVTM; CDR2 reads ANQGSEA. Trimming cost V 5 bases and J 0 bases, with 7 bases left between them. CDR3: CSVTETNYGYTF. The CDR3 bases are TGCAGCGTTACTGAAACTAACTATGGCTACACCTTC.

This clone was picked up one time. This chain joins TRBV10-3 and TRBJ2-3, with D perhaps matching TRBD1 (5 bases). Trimming cost V 2 bases and J 2 bases, with 11 bases left between them. Germline V CDR1 and CDR2: ENHRY, SYGVKD. The CDR3 runs to 15 residues. CDR3 sequence: CAISEARGNTDTQYF. CDR3 nucleotides: TGTGCCATCAGTGAGGCAAGGGGAAACACAGATACGCAGTATTTT.

The chain uses TRBV28 and TRBJ1-2; 7 bases align to TRBD1. The germline V gene encodes CDR1 MDHEN and CDR2 SYDVKM. The CDR3 sequence is 16 residues long. Unmatched junction bases numbered 14, after V lost 6 bases and J lost 4 bases. CDR3 amino acids: CASSFPAGGLRYGYTF. CDR3 nucleotides: TGTGCCAGCAGCTTCCCCGCAGGGGGGCTTCGCTATGGCTACACCTTC.

This sequence joins TRBV7-9 and TRBJ2-2, with 7 nucleotides matching TRBD1. With V trimmed by 1 base and J by 0 bases, 5 bases remained unmatched. The CDR3 is 17 residues long. CDR1 and CDR2 (germline): SEHNR, FQNEAQ (reference sequence). In nucleotides, the CDR3 is TGTGCCAGCAGCTTAGGATACAGGGGCGCGAACACCGGGGAGCTGTTTTTT. This translates into CASSLGYRGANTGELFF.

Here the CDR3 reads CASSFTRLSYEQYF. The CDR3 nucleotides read TGTGCCAGCAGCTTTACTAGGCTCTCCTACGAGCAGTACTTC. The chain couples TRBV7-8 to TRBJ2-7, with D possibly being TRBD2 (5 bases). The CDR3 is made up of 14 amino acids. Germline loops: CDR1 SGHVS, CDR2 FQNEAQ. The V and J ends lost 3 bases and 0 bases respectively, with 9 bases between them. Combining the CDR3 with reference TRBV7-8 and TRBJ2-7 gives the whole variable domain GAGVSQSPRYKVAKRGQDVALRCDPISGHVSLFWYQQALGQGPEFLTYFQNEAQLDKSGLPSDRFFAERPEGSVSTLKIQRTQQEDSAVYLCASSFTRLSYEQYFGPGTRLTVT.

The V gene is TRBV10-3, the J gene TRBJ1-2, with D perhaps TRBD1 (6 bases). Germline CDR1 reads ENHRY; CDR2 reads SYGVKD. The length of the CDR3 is 15 residues. The V and J ends lost 0 bases and 4 bases respectively, with 12 bases between them. CDR3 amino acids: CAISESSQGIYGYTF. CDR3 coding DNA: TGTGCCATCAGTGAGTCGAGCCAGGGGATCTATGGCTACACCTTC.

The chain recombines TRBV5-4 with TRBJ2-2; D may be TRBD1 (5 bases). The V end lost 0 bases, the J end lost 5 bases, and 11 bases lay between the germline ends. This CDR3 region has 15 residues. Germline V gene lookup returns CDR1 SGHNT and CDR2 YYREEE (reference sequence). CDR3 loop: CASSLDQGSTGELFF. Here the CDR3 DNA reads TGTGCCAGCAGCTTGGACCAGGGCTCAACCGGGGAGCTGTTTTTT.

The chain carries TRBV29-1 and TRBJ1-1; D may be TRBD1 (6 bases). Trimming shortened V by 3 bases and J by 4 bases, and 18 bases separated the two germline ends. CDR1 and CDR2 from the germline V gene are SQVTM and ANQGSEA. The CDR3 is 15 residues long. The CDR3 reads CSVEKFGGGSTEAFF. The CDR3 DNA follows: TGCAGCGTTGAGAAGTTTGGGGGCGGGAGCACTGAAGCTTTCTTT. The full variable domain, its missing parts supplied by reference TRBV29-1 and TRBJ1-1, is SAVISQKPSRDICQRGTSLTIQCQVDSQVTMMFWYRQQPGQSLTLIATANQGSEATYESGFVIDKFPISRPNLTFSTLTVSNMSPEDSSIYLCSVEKFGGGSTEAFFGQGTRLTVV.

The J gene is TRBJ2-7, the V gene TRBV15; TRBD1 matches 8 bases. This CDR3 has 18 residues. J gave up 2 bases and V 0 bases, and 12 bases lay outside the gene matches. CDR1 is LNHNV and CDR2 is YYDKDF in the germline V gene (reference sequence). CDR3 DNA: TGTGCCACCAGCAGAGATCGGACCAGCAGGACAGGGACCTACGAGCAGTACTTC. Its translation: CATSRDRTSRTGTYEQYF.

The CDR3 is CSAGGAEAFF. The CDR3 bases are TGCAGCGCTGGGGGGGCTGAAGCTTTCTTT. The V call is TRBV20-1, the J call TRBJ1-1; the D gene is possibly TRBD1 (5 bases). The CDR3 loop spans 10 amino acids. The germline V gene has CDR1 DFQATT and CDR2 SNEGSKA (reference sequence).

The rearrangement uses TRBV5-6 and TRBJ2-3; no clear D gene. Per the germline V gene, CDR1 is SGHDT and CDR2 is YYEEEE. The CDR3 loop spans 14 amino acids. The V end lost 4 bases, the J end lost 4 bases, and 13 bases lay between the germline ends. The CDR3 coding sequence is TGTGCCAGCAGCCCCACCCTGCCGGCAGATACGCAGTATTTT. Its translation: CASSPTLPADTQYF.

The V call is TRBV5-1, the J call TRBJ1-6; 8 bases are shared with TRBD1. Per the germline V gene, CDR1 is SGHRS and CDR2 is YFSETQ. V was pared by 2 bases and J by 4 bases, with 5 bases of the junction left unmatched. The CDR3 length is 16 residues. CDR3 loop: CASSFDRGKYNSPLHF. CDR3 bases: TGCGCCAGCAGCTTCGACAGGGGCAAGTATAATTCACCCCTCCACTTT. Complete variable domain (other parts from reference TRBV5-1 and TRBJ1-6): KAGVTQTPRYLIKTRGQQVTLSCSPISGHRSVSWYQQTPGQGLQFLFEYFSETQRNKGNFPGRFSGRQFSNSRSEMNVSTLELGDSALYLCASSFDRGKYNSPLHFGNGTRLTVT.